These 17 T cell receptor beta chains share one sample of origin, sequenced in a study of blood T cell repertoires in COVID-19. Produced via immunoSEQ multiplex PCR; TCRdb's table is partial and in-frame only. Here the sample spans 150,000 to 200,000 clones, more than 80% being singletons. Sequencing used peripheral blood. The origin of the receptors is a man in his sixties with acute or convalescent COVID-19.

The chain couples TRBV10-2 to TRBJ1-1; no firm D call. The CDR3 spans 13 residues. With 3 bases removed from V and 1 base from J, the gap between germline ends came to 6 bases. Germline V gene lookup returns CDR1 WSHSY and CDR2 SAAADI. The CDR3 sequence is CASSDYRNTEAFF. CDR3 DNA sequence: TGCGCCAGCAGTGACTACAGGAACACTGAAGCTTTCTTT.

V usage is TRBV19 and J usage is TRBJ1-1; TRBD1 might be the D (6 bases). This CDR3 has 15 amino acids. Trimming shortened V by 3 bases and J by 4 bases, and 15 bases separated the two germline ends. Germline CDR1 and CDR2: LNHDA and SQIVND (reference sequence). The CDR3 DNA sequence: TGTGCCAGTAGTATTAGGGCCTTGACAGGCACTGAAGCTTTCTTT. It codes for CASSIRALTGTEAFF. Combining the CDR3 with reference TRBV19 and TRBJ1-1 gives the whole variable domain DGGITQSPKYLFRKEGQNVTLSCEQNLNHDAMYWYRQDPGQGLRLIYYSQIVNDFQKGDIAEGYSVSREKKESFPLTVTSAQKNPTAFYLCASSIRALTGTEAFFGQGTRLTVV.

This clone has only one observation. The chain joins TRBV15 to TRBJ2-3; D may be TRBD1 (6 bases). In germline, CDR1 is LNHNV, CDR2 YYDKDF (reference sequence). V shed 6 bases and J shed 3 bases, with 19 bases lying between them. CDR3 size: 16 residues. The CDR3 loop is CATSYTGSGGTDTQYF. The CDR3 coding sequence is TGTGCCACCAGTTATACAGGGAGTGGCGGAACAGATACGCAGTATTTT.

V usage is TRBV7-2 and J usage is TRBJ1-6; 7 bases map to TRBD1. Germline loops: CDR1 SGHTA, CDR2 FQGNSA. The ends lost 5 bases at V and 5 bases at J; junction bases unmatched: 6. This CDR3 is built from 15 residues. The CDR3 reads CASSLEGQDNSPLHF. The CDR3, as DNA: TGTGCCAGCAGCCTTGAAGGACAGGATAATTCACCCCTCCACTTT.

The genes are TRBV19 and TRBJ1-2, with 8 positions matching TRBD1. The V and J ends lost 4 bases and 7 bases, in that order; junction bases with no gene match: 8. The CDR3 extends over 14 amino acids. Germline-derived CDR1 and CDR2 are LNHDA and SQIVND (reference sequence). This CDR3 is CASSTSGGLGGYTF. The CDR3 DNA sequence: TGTGCCAGTAGTACGTCAGGGGGCCTTGGTGGCTACACCTTC.

The genes are TRBV19 and TRBJ1-5; TRBD1 matches at 7 bases. The V and J ends lost 4 bases and 3 bases, in that order; junction bases with no gene match: 9. The CDR3 loop spans 16 amino acids. From germline, CDR1 is LNHDA and CDR2 SQIVND (reference sequence). The CDR3 here is CASSTQTGSYNQPQHF. CDR3 DNA sequence: TGTGCCAGTAGTACACAGACAGGGTCCTACAATCAGCCCCAGCATTTT.

This clone was detected only once. This chain connects TRBV30 to TRBJ2-1, with 9 bases lining up with TRBD1. CDR3 length: 15 residues. Germline trimming cut 3 bases from V and 7 bases from J; bases unmatched to any gene: 10. Germline V gene lookup returns CDR1 GTSNPN and CDR2 SVGIG (reference sequence). CDR3 amino acids: CAWREPGQGRNEQFF. In nucleotides, the CDR3 is TGTGCCTGGAGGGAACCGGGACAGGGCAGGAATGAGCAGTTCTTC.

This clone occurred once. The chain couples TRBV18 to TRBJ1-1; no firm D call. This CDR3 has 13 amino acids. Per germline, CDR1 KGHSH and CDR2 LQKENI. V was pared by 2 bases and J by 0 bases, with 4 bases between. The CDR3 here is CASSPTMNTEAFF. CDR3 in DNA: TGTGCCAGCTCACCAACAATGAACACTGAAGCTTTCTTT. The full variable domain, completed using reference TRBV18 and TRBJ1-1, is NAGVMQNPRHLVRRRGQEARLRCSPMKGHSHVYWYRQLPEEGLKFMVYLQKENIIDESGMPKERFSAEFPKEGPSILRIQQVVRGDSAAYFCASSPTMNTEAFFGQGTRLTVV.

The chain couples TRBV7-2 to TRBJ2-3, with 11 nucleotides matching TRBD2. V was pared by 2 bases and J by 1 base, with 8 bases of the junction left unmatched. Germline values: CDR1 SGHTA, CDR2 FQGNSA. The CDR3 totals 18 residues. The CDR3 DNA follows: TGTGCCAGCAGCTTACTTCCTCAACTAGCGGGGGGCACAGATACGCAGTATTTT. Translating it yields CASSLLPQLAGGTDTQYF.

The CDR3 DNA follows: TGTGCCATCAGGACTAGTGCTAGCACAGATACGCAGTATTTT. It is translated as CAIRTSASTDTQYF. This chain links TRBV10-3 with TRBJ2-3; maybe TRBD2 (6 bases). CDR3 size: 14 residues. Per the germline V gene, CDR1 is ENHRY and CDR2 is SYGVKD. With 6 bases removed from V and 0 bases from J, the gap between germline ends came to 10 bases.

The chain links TRBV7-3 to TRBJ2-6; possibly TRBD1 for D (6 bases). Trimming left V 1 base short and J 3 bases short, with 10 bases between. CDR3 length: 16 residues. Germline assignment: CDR1 SGHTA and CDR2 FQGTGA. CDR3 sequence (DNA): TGTGCCAGCAGCTTAAATGGGGGCCGTGGGGCCAACGTCCTGACTTTC. Its translation: CASSLNGGRGANVLTF. The full variable domain, with the rest looked up from reference TRBV7-3 and TRBJ2-6, is GAGVSQTPSNKVTEKGKYVELRCDPISGHTALYWYRQSLGQGPEFLIYFQGTGAADDSGLPNDRFFAVRPEGSVSTLKIQRTERGDSAVYLCASSLNGGRGANVLTFGAGSRLTVL.

This chain joins TRBV4-3 and TRBJ2-3, with a weak D call TRBD2 (5 bases). V dropped 1 base and J dropped 0 bases, with 14 bases sitting between them. The germline CDR1 and CDR2 sequences are LGHNA and YSLEER. The CDR3 is made up of 17 amino acids. The CDR3 is CASSQVLVAGSTDTQYF. As DNA, the CDR3 is TGCGCCAGCAGCCAAGTTCTCGTGGCGGGTAGCACAGATACGCAGTATTTT.

Worth noting for this clone: An end of the junction differs from the germline gene, which may be a read error. The chain recombines TRBV7-9 with TRBJ2-2, with TRBD1 matching 7 bases. CDR3 size: 15 residues. CDR1 is SEHNR, CDR2 FQNEAQ, per germline (reference sequence). The CDR3 region is CASSPRGLNPGELFF. CDR3 nucleotide sequence: TGTGCCAGCAGCCCTAGGGGGCTGAACCCCGGGGAGCTGTTTTTT.

V gene TRBV6-4 combines with J gene TRBJ1-1; D remains ambiguous. V lost 6 bases to trimming and J lost 1 base, with 15 bases between them. Germline V CDR1 and CDR2: MRHNA, SNTAGT. This CDR3 spans 15 amino acids. In nucleotides, the CDR3 is TGTGCCAGCAGACCCCGGGGATTTGGGAACACTGAAGCTTTCTTT. It is translated as CASRPRGFGNTEAFF.

This clone was observed a single time. The chain recombines TRBV2 with TRBJ2-2, with unresolved D. The CDR3 is made up of 13 amino acids. Germline V gives CDR1 SNHLY, CDR2 FYNNEI. Trimming pared 4 bases from V and 6 bases from J, leaving 9 bases between. DNA of the CDR3: TGTGCCAGCAGTGTTGGAGCCCCCGGGGAGCTGTTTTTT. As protein: CASSVGAPGELFF.

The chain recombines TRBV2 with TRBJ1-4; D uncertain. The CDR3 covers 15 residues. From germline, CDR1 is SNHLY and CDR2 FYNNEI. V shed 6 bases and J shed 5 bases, with 16 bases lying between them. CDR3 amino acids: CASRGGERSNEKLFF. CDR3 coding DNA: TGTGCCAGCAGAGGAGGAGAAAGGAGCAATGAAAAACTGTTTTTT.

J is TRBJ2-7 and V is TRBV7-9; 10 nucleotides agree with TRBD1. The CDR3 is 16 residues long. The germline CDR1 and CDR2 sequences are SEHNR and FQNEAQ (reference sequence). J gave up 3 bases and V 5 bases, and 10 bases lay outside the gene matches. Written as DNA, the CDR3 is TGTGCCAGCAGCCTAAGTCTGGGGACAGGGGTCTACGAGCAGTACTTC. As protein: CASSLSLGTGVYEQYF.